This T cell receptor beta chain was recovered during a study of blood T cell repertoires in COVID-19 (TCRdb year 2020). A note on the overall study: Collaborator samples came from the United States, Italy and Spain and covered acute and convalescent phases of COVID-19. The prospective study material was composed of cDNA or gDNA derived from T cells, B-cell-depleted T cells, or PBMCs. Deeply sampled blood TCRbeta repertoires from subjects exposed to, actively infected with, or recovered from COVID-19 were included in the dataset. The repertoires were made available in a free public database intended to serve as a resource for research on the immune response to SARS-CoV-2. Samples were obtained from the ongoing ImmuneRACE study (first 160 participants) and from approximately 1,200 subjects provided by 6 global collaborators. Sample metadata almost always included a de-identified subject ID, COVID-19 status, age in years and sex. Where HLA class I and class II types were available, the types were taken from metadata supplied by the sample provider, not from assay-based typing.

Results the study describes overall, beyond this receptor: How much clinical and demographic metadata was included differed by source and by participant, and the metadata was provided uncurated.

The immunoSEQ Assay, a bias-controlled multiplex PCR, was used to amplify TCRbeta CDR3 regions from genomic DNA. The authors' analysis ran thus. The number of nucleated cells in each sample was estimated by amplification of reference gene primers within the assay. Sequence reads were collapsed and filtered to measure the absolute abundance of every unique TCRbeta CDR3 rearrangement. Productive Simpson clonality was computed per sample as the square root of Simpson's diversity index over productive rearrangements. TCRdb limited this immuneACCESS table to in-frame rearrangements with V and J called. A share of clones is missing; checked studies link under half to unresolved V genes, and the rest is unexplained. V, J and clone size derive from that table, while D and trimming were established from the DNA sequence. In this sample the table shows over 200,000 clones, about 85% of which occur a single time. Less than 0.75% of the sample is in the top ten clones.

The collaborating institutions used their own protocols to collect whole blood in K2EDTA tubes. Collaborator samples were shipped for TCRbeta analysis as frozen whole blood, isolated PBMCs, or DNA extracted from either sample type. On this clone itself: What this receptor recognizes is not known. One base away there is no much larger clone; base qualities are not given.

The receptor's source is a man aged 40-49 years with acute or convalescent COVID-19. Sequencing input: peripheral blood.

The CDR3 region reads CASSPGTGNTIYF. The nucleotide sequence reads TGTGCCAGCAGCCCGGGGACTGGAAACACCATATATTTT. Rearrangement joined TRBV5-5 to TRBJ1-3; there is no confident call for the D gene. Trimming takes 4 bases from V and 2 bases from J, and the germline ends sit 7 bases apart. CDR1 and CDR2 (SGHKS, YYEKEE) derive from the germline V gene (reference sequence). The CDR3 spans 13 residues, from the cysteine through the phenylalanine. Of the read, only the CDR3 DNA is kept; its 39 bases are in frame from base 1.